The rows below give T cell receptor beta chains drawn from one sample of a study of blood T cell repertoires in COVID-19. Here immunoSEQ multiplex PCR was the method, and the copy in TCRdb shows in-frame clones only, minus some. The data show about 150,000 clones, roughly 80% seen once. What was sequenced was peripheral blood. These receptors all come from a man aged 45 to 65 with acute or convalescent COVID-19. CDR3s include the opening cysteine and the closing phenylalanine or tryptophan. Each record gives: J gene, V gene, CDR3 protein.

j_call: TRBJ2-1; v_call: TRBV28; cdr3_aa: CASSRTGVGRWNEQFF
j_call: TRBJ2-2; v_call: TRBV5-4; cdr3_aa: CASSEYRQDLNTGELFF
j_call: TRBJ1-6; v_call: TRBV5-1; cdr3_aa: CASIPTRVAHSPLHF
j_call: TRBJ2-1; v_call: TRBV6-2/TRBV6-3; cdr3_aa: CASSYSSDYNEQFF
j_call: TRBJ1-5; v_call: TRBV30; cdr3_aa: CAWSVGGGDQPQHF
j_call: TRBJ2-1; v_call: TRBV19; cdr3_aa: CASSSAGLGGWGEQFF
j_call: TRBJ1-2; v_call: TRBV10-3; cdr3_aa: CATADRQGATTVYGYTF
j_call: TRBJ2-5; v_call: TRBV5-1; cdr3_aa: CASSSGLAGGQETQYF
j_call: TRBJ1-2; v_call: TRBV11-2; cdr3_aa: CASSSTGQIYGYTF
j_call: TRBJ2-1; v_call: TRBV20-1; cdr3_aa: CSARRDEQFF
j_call: TRBJ1-2; v_call: TRBV21-1; cdr3_aa: CASSTENNYGYTF
j_call: TRBJ2-2; v_call: TRBV10-2; cdr3_aa: CASREGTGLGAGELFF
j_call: TRBJ1-1; v_call: TRBV5-1; cdr3_aa: CASKNRVEDTEAFF
j_call: TRBJ1-4; v_call: TRBV29-1; cdr3_aa: CSVLMSGGEKLFF
j_call: TRBJ2-5; v_call: TRBV5-4; cdr3_aa: CANGRFQETQYF
j_call: TRBJ2-3; v_call: TRBV9; cdr3_aa: CASSVVALSTDTQYF
j_call: TRBJ2-7; v_call: TRBV7-6; cdr3_aa: CASSLMGAAEQYF
j_call: TRBJ1-1; v_call: TRBV7-9; cdr3_aa: CASTMGIATGNTEAFF
j_call: TRBJ1-1; v_call: TRBV3-1/TRBV3-2; cdr3_aa: CASSQDFLQVEAFF
j_call: TRBJ2-5; v_call: TRBV3-1/TRBV3-2; cdr3_aa: CASSQDPGGRGETQYF